This TCR beta chain was recovered during a study of shared clonotypes between healthy human individuals. Whole-study context: Each donor had three CD4 naive, three CD4 memory, two CD8 naive and one CD8 memory plate. Whole-study results and caveats: Sharing across four donors was highest in naive CD4 (around 5%) and lowest in memory CD8 (0.4%).

The germline gives CDR1 LGHNA, CDR2 YNFKEQ. The CDR3 is made up of 13 amino acids. The germline V and J ends were trimmed by 0 bases and 4 bases, with 7 bases remaining between them. Terminally differentiated effector memory CD45RA+ cells were left out of the naive CD8 fraction, which was CD45RO-negative and positively selected for CCR7. Caucasian adults living in Nashville, Tennessee, provided all samples. With respect to this clone: As yet, its antigen is unknown. This CDR3 is also generated by other DNA sequences in the sample.

Sequencing used immunoSEQ multiplex PCR; TCRdb keeps in-frame clones, though not all of them. The table shows about 2 million clones, with about 95% occurring only once. Sequencing was performed on naive CD8+ T cells sorted from blood. The clonotype was recovered from a man between 18 and 35 years old in good health. This chain links TRBV4-2 with TRBJ2-7; D is uncertain. In DNA form, the CDR3 reads TGTGCCAGCAGCCAAGAGCGAGGATACGAGCAGTACTTC. This gives the protein CASSQERGYEQYF.